This TCR beta chain is drawn from a study of PD-1 blockade in classical Hodgkin lymphoma (dated by TCRdb to 2020 to 2022). Notes on the research overall: Nivolumab dosing was 3 mg/kg intravenously every 2 weeks, continuing until either disease progression or unacceptable toxicity. To define a peripheral blood immune signature of response to PD-1 blockade in classical Hodgkin lymphoma, the study combined TCR beta sequencing with CyTOF.

Results the study describes overall, beyond this receptor: Lower diversity was seen in patients whose nivolumab began less than 1 year after ASCT, and these patients were left out of later analyses so that immune reconstitution would not confound the results. Among trial patients, those achieving complete response had baseline diversity similar to that of newly diagnosed patients, while diversity was significantly lower in partial responders and progressors. By C4D1, a significant rise was seen in CD4+ TCR diversity but not in CD8+ TCR diversity (p=0.0027 vs p=0.16), and the rise was most apparent among complete responders (p=0.02). Only a single clinical trial cohort was studied, and what caused the repertoire differences, possibly disease activity or prior therapy, remained undefined. Baseline TCR diversity was reported to be lower in newly diagnosed patients than in healthy donors, and even lower in relapsed/refractory patients.

Relative to germline, V is 5 bases shorter and J is 16 bases shorter, with 15 bases between their ends. Spanning cysteine to phenylalanine, the CDR3 consists of 10 amino acids. The DNA shown is the 30-base CDR3, in frame from base 1. The germline V gene (reference sequence) gives CDR1 as GTSNPN and CDR2 as SVGIG. The Qiagen DNeasy kit was used to extract genomic DNA both from unsorted PBMCs and from the negatively selected CD4+ and CD8+ fractions. Using primers that anneal to V and J segments, immunoSEQ multiplex PCR amplified the TCR beta CDR3 regions. A synthetic immune receptor repertoire was used to minimize amplification bias, and any residual bias was removed computationally once sequencing was done. On the study's bioinformatics: Custom Python scripts were used to quantify repertoire diversity as the Shannon entropy index. The unsorted, CD4+ and CD8+ repertoires were each analyzed separately, with the exception of combined analyses, where CD4+ and CD8+ sequences were merged in silico. A clone counted as expanded when the clone's frequency after treatment rose at least 2-fold relative to C1D1, and clones undetected at baseline were given a pseudocount of 0.5. Singleton clones were defined as clones with 0 or 1 copy at C1D1, and non-singleton clones were defined as clones with 2 or more copies. By matching protein sequences in sorted samples from the same patient, clones expanded in unsorted samples were annotated as CD4+, CD8+ or unknown. Wilcoxon tests were applied to paired samples to test diversity changes from C1D1 to C4D1. Entries here come from immuneACCESS through TCRdb and include only in-frame sequences with V and J called. Some clones fail to appear in such tables; in the studies checked, an unresolved V gene covers under half of the shortfall, and the cause of the remainder is unknown. V, J and clone size reflect that table, while D and trimming were determined from the DNA. Across this sample there are about 64,000 clones, with about 89% seen only once. The ten largest clonotypes hold 10% to 13% of the sample.

On this clone itself: Its specific antigen is unknown. The sample holds no much larger clone one base away, and base qualities are not on file.

This specimen's time point label, interpreted: cycle 4 day 1 (C4D1), after 6 weeks of nivolumab. Every trial patient had relapsed following autologous stem cell transplantation, and prior brentuximab vedotin exposure was what differed among cohorts A, B and C. A total of more than 55 patients with relapsed/refractory classical Hodgkin lymphoma made up the trial cohort, and each patient's best overall response was complete response, partial response or progressive disease. Single-agent nivolumab was administered to trial patients in the multi-cohort phase II CheckMate 205 trial. An independent review committee assessed best overall response by applying the 2007 International Working Group response criteria. PBMCs from the trial were collected at three points: immediately before nivolumab initiation (C1D1), and during therapy at cycle 2 day 1 and cycle 4 day 1. Peripheral blood was collected in 8 mL Vacutainer Cell Preparation Tubes, from which PBMCs were isolated by centrifugation and then cryopreserved.

This receptor was obtained from a human donor with classical Hodgkin lymphoma. The sequence links TRBV30 to TRBJ1-5; TRBD1 is a possible D gene, resting on 5 matching bases. The sample consisted of peripheral blood mononuclear cells (PBMCs), taken before the fourth cycle of nivolumab. The DNA sequence is given as TGTGCCTGGGGGGGGGACCCCCTTCATTTT. This gives the protein CAWGGDPLHF. Joined to the reference TRBV30 and TRBJ1-5 proteins, this CDR3 gives the full variable domain: SQTIHQWPATLVQPVGSPLSLECTVEGTSNPNLYWYRQAAGRGLQLLFYSVGIGQISSEVPQNLSASRPQDRQFILSSKKLLLSDSGFYLCAWGGDPLHFGDGTRLSIL.